This T cell receptor beta chain comes out of a study of cytomegalovirus exposure and HLA in healthy donors. Overall study results and limits: Testing in vitro showed a few CMV-associated chains specific for CMV antigens. The investigators catalogued 160 or so TCR beta chains as cytomegalovirus-associated.

CDR1 and CDR2 from the germline V gene are SGHAT and FQNNGV. The CDR3 totals 16 residues. This table comes from immunoSEQ multiplex PCR, and its TCRdb copy is limited to in-frame clones, with some not included. The table includes about 200,000 clones, around 83% detected once. As for this clone: Antigen unknown. The junction does not match germline at one end; this may be a read error.

The sequence came from a woman aged 30 to 39 in good health and CMV-seropositive. Material: PBMCs. The chain combines TRBV11-2 with TRBJ2-2; 13 positions agree with TRBD2. The CDR3 coding sequence is TGTGCCAGCAGCCTAGAACTAGCGGGAGGGACCGGGGAGCTGTTTTTT. The encoded protein is CASSLELAGGTGELFF.